This is a list of T cell receptor beta chains from one sample in a study of PD-1 blockade in classical Hodgkin lymphoma. The table came from immunoSEQ multiplex PCR; TCRdb's copy has only in-frame clones and leaves some out. The sample carries just under 45,000 clones, 55% to 80% recorded once. The sample consisted of peripheral blood mononuclear cells (PBMCs), taken before the fourth cycle of nivolumab. The source is a human donor with classical Hodgkin lymphoma. CDR3s include the opening cysteine and the closing phenylalanine or tryptophan. D genes are given only for firm matches. Part of the rows lack a size; the others show once, few, many or a class for expanded clones.

D gene	clone size	V gene	J gene	CDR3 protein	CDR3 DNA
.	.	TRBV10-3	TRBJ1-5	CANNLQVVSNQPQHF	TGTGCCAACAATTTACAGGTTGTTAGCAATCAGCCCCAGCATTTT
TRBD1	.	TRBV5-5	TRBJ2-7	CASSIGTDPSYEQYF	TGTGCCAGCAGCATTGGGACAGACCCCTCCTACGAGCAGTACTTC
.	.	TRBV28	TRBJ2-7	CASSPGSTYEQYF	TGTGCCAGCAGTCCAGGATCAACCTACGAGCAGTACTTC
.	.	TRBV5-1	TRBJ2-1	CASSQGGSYNEQFF	TGCGCCAGCAGTCAGGGGGGCTCCTACAATGAGCAGTTCTTC
TRBD1	.	TRBV28	TRBJ2-1	CASIFQGAYNEQFF	TGTGCCAGCATCTTCCAGGGGGCCTACAATGAGCAGTTCTTC
TRBD1	.	TRBV27	TRBJ1-1	CASSPIGRGQNTEAFF	TGTGCCAGCAGTCCCATTGGCAGGGGGCAAAACACTGAAGCTTTCTTT
.	.	TRBV28	TRBJ2-5	CASSFVSGSQYF	TGTGCCAGCAGTTTTGTATCGGGGTCCCAGTACTTC
TRBD1	.	TRBV25-1	TRBJ2-5	CASTFLGTGETQYF	TGTGCCAGTACTTTCCTTGGGACAGGGGAGACCCAGTACTTC
TRBD1	few	TRBV5-3	TRBJ1-4	CARSRSRTGGLIRGISEEEKLFF	TGTGCCAGAAGCCGATCAAGGACAGGGGGCTTGATCAGGGGGATCAGTGAAGAGGAAAAACTGTTTTTT
.	.	TRBV5-8	TRBJ2-7	CASSLELGDYEQYF	TGTGCCAGCAGCTTGGAGCTGGGGGACTACGAGCAGTACTTC
.	medium-sized	TRBV7-2	TRBJ2-2	CASSLVAGTGELFF	TGTGCCAGCAGCTTAGTAGCCGGGACCGGGGAGCTGTTTTTT
.	few	TRBV7-9	TRBJ2-7	CASTEISKDYEQYF	TGTGCCAGCACCGAGATTAGCAAAGACTACGAGCAGTACTTC
.	.	TRBV6-6	TRBJ2-1	CASSDTGTLYNEQFF	TGTGCCAGCAGTGACACCGGGACGCTTTACAATGAGCAGTTCTTC
TRBD1	few	TRBV30	TRBJ1-1	CAWTGGMTEAFF	TGTGCCTGGACAGGGGGAATGACTGAAGCTTTCTTT
.	few	TRBV14	TRBJ2-3	CASSHADTQYF	TGTGCCAGCAGCCACGCAGATACGCAGTATTTT
.	.	TRBV9	TRBJ1-6	CASSVGTQGQSPLHF	TGTGCCAGCAGCGTTGGGACACAGGGTCAATCACCCCTCCACTTT
TRBD2	.	TRBV5-1	TRBJ2-1	CASSRSGGTEQFF	TGCGCCAGCAGCCGTAGCGGGGGGACTGAGCAGTTCTTC
.	few	TRBV6-1	TRBJ1-5	CASSEDRAQPQHF	TGTGCCAGCAGTGAAGACCGGGCTCAGCCCCAGCATTTT
.	few	TRBV19	TRBJ2-7	CASSTRRKMGDEQYF	TGTGCCAGTAGTACCCGCCGGAAAATGGGGGACGAGCAGTACTTC
TRBD1	many	TRBV6-6	TRBJ1-2	CASSEGGGYTF	TGTGCCAGCAGCGAAGGGGGCGGCTACACCTTC
.	.	TRBV5-4	TRBJ2-1	CASSLALWAPNHNEQFF	TGTGCCAGCAGCTTGGCCCTGTGGGCCCCGAACCACAATGAGCAGTTCTTC
TRBD1	.	TRBV27	TRBJ1-5	CASRGTGLEQPQHF	TGTGCCAGCAGGGGGACAGGGTTGGAGCAGCCCCAGCATTTT
TRBD1	.	TRBV19	TRBJ1-5	CASRGQGAVSQPQHF	TGTGCCAGTAGGGGACAGGGGGCGGTAAGTCAGCCCCAGCATTTT
TRBD2	once	TRBV13	TRBJ2-1	CASSSQTSGRAEEQFF	TGTGCCAGCAGCTCACAGACTAGCGGGAGGGCGGAAGAGCAGTTCTTC
TRBD1	.	TRBV7-9	TRBJ2-7	CASSWDSPTAEQYF	TGTGCCAGCAGCTGGGACAGCCCCACGGCCGAGCAGTACTTC
.	.	TRBV5-8	TRBJ1-4	CASSFYYGPPGEKLFF	TGTGCCAGCAGCTTTTATTATGGGCCTCCGGGGGAAAAACTGTTTTTT
.	.	TRBV18	TRBJ1-4	CASSRGTGNEKLFF	TGTGCCAGCTCACGGGGGACGGGGAATGAAAAACTGTTTTTT
TRBD1	.	TRBV10-3	TRBJ2-7	CAISAAGGGEQYF	TGTGCCATCAGTGCGGCAGGGGGTGGCGAGCAGTACTTC
.	.	TRBV7-2	TRBJ1-1	CASSWGKGGTEAFF	TGTGCCAGCAGCTGGGGAAAAGGGGGCACTGAAGCTTTCTTT